This is a list of T cell receptor beta chains from one sample in a study of blood T cell repertoires in COVID-19. Clones were read by immunoSEQ multiplex PCR, and TCRdb kept only the in-frame ones, dropping some. The sample lists fewer than 500,000 clones; around 90% were seen once. Sequenced sample: PBMCs or T cells enriched from blood (not recorded which). These receptor sequences come from a woman aged 18-30 years who had recovered from COVID-19. CDR3s include the opening cysteine and the closing phenylalanine or tryptophan. Each record gives: V gene, D gene, clone size, J gene, CDR3 DNA, CDR3 protein. The D gene is left open where the match is weak. Clone size is given for some rows only: seen once, a few or many times, or a class if the clone is expanded.

v_gene: TRBV5-1; d_gene: TRBD2; abundance: -; j_gene: TRBJ2-1; CDR3nt: TGCGCCAGCAGCCCTGGTGGGACTATCTACAATGAGCAGTTCTTC; CDR3aa: CASSPGGTIYNEQFF
v_gene: TRBV5-1; d_gene: TRBD2; abundance: -; j_gene: TRBJ2-1; CDR3nt: TGCGCCAGCAATCCTTATGGGACTAGCGGGGCCTGGGGTAATGAGCAGTTCTTC; CDR3aa: CASNPYGTSGAWGNEQFF
v_gene: TRBV5-1; d_gene: -; abundance: -; j_gene: TRBJ1-6; CDR3nt: TGCGCCAGCAGCCCCCAGGGGTCCGATCTTAATTCACCCCTCCACTTT; CDR3aa: CASSPQGSDLNSPLHF
v_gene: TRBV4-1; d_gene: TRBD2; abundance: -; j_gene: TRBJ2-1; CDR3nt: TGCGCCAGCAGCCGTTCCGGGACTAGCGGGGACAATGAGCAGTTCTTC; CDR3aa: CASSRSGTSGDNEQFF
v_gene: TRBV6-5; d_gene: -; abundance: -; j_gene: TRBJ1-2; CDR3nt: TGTGCCAGCAGCCGTCCCGATGCGGGTGTTGGCTACACCTTC; CDR3aa: CASSRPDAGVGYTF
v_gene: TRBV28; d_gene: -; abundance: -; j_gene: TRBJ1-1; CDR3nt: TGTGCCAGCAGCCAGAAGAACACTGAAGCTTTCTTT; CDR3aa: CASSQKNTEAFF
v_gene: TRBV11-2; d_gene: -; abundance: -; j_gene: TRBJ1-1; CDR3nt: TGTGCCAGCAGGCCAGGGGCTCCGAGGGGCGCTGAAGCTTTCTTT; CDR3aa: CASRPGAPRGAEAFF
v_gene: TRBV6-5; d_gene: -; abundance: -; j_gene: TRBJ1-3; CDR3nt: TGTGCCAGCAGACTAGACACAGGAAACACCATATATTTT; CDR3aa: CASRLDTGNTIYF
v_gene: TRBV5-6; d_gene: -; abundance: -; j_gene: TRBJ2-3; CDR3nt: TGTGCCAGCAGCTCTCCCCCAACAGGACAGCATGAAACAGATACGCAGTATTTT; CDR3aa: CASSSPPTGQHETDTQYF
v_gene: TRBV2; d_gene: TRBD1; abundance: -; j_gene: TRBJ1-6; CDR3nt: TGTGCCAGCAGCGGGACAGGGGGGCTCTCACCCCTCCACTTT; CDR3aa: CASSGTGGLSPLHF
v_gene: TRBV4-2; d_gene: -; abundance: -; j_gene: TRBJ1-5; CDR3nt: TGTGCCAGCAGCCCTGCGGTCGCGGAGCCCCAGCATTTT; CDR3aa: CASSPAVAEPQHF
v_gene: TRBV5-1; d_gene: TRBD2; abundance: -; j_gene: TRBJ2-5; CDR3nt: TGCGCCAGCAGCTTCATAGGGAGGGAACGGGGGGAGACCCAGTACTTC; CDR3aa: CASSFIGRERGETQYF
v_gene: TRBV28; d_gene: -; abundance: -; j_gene: TRBJ2-2; CDR3nt: TGTGCCAGCAGTCCCGGGACACACACCGGGGAGCTGTTTTTT; CDR3aa: CASSPGTHTGELFF
v_gene: TRBV18; d_gene: TRBD2; abundance: -; j_gene: TRBJ2-3; CDR3nt: TGTGCCAGCTCACCCCTAGCGGGGGGAACAGATACGCAGTATTTT; CDR3aa: CASSPLAGGTDTQYF
v_gene: TRBV5-4; d_gene: -; abundance: -; j_gene: TRBJ2-7; CDR3nt: TGTGCCAGCAGCCCCCGGACTACCACCTACGAGCAGTACTTC; CDR3aa: CASSPRTTTYEQYF
v_gene: TRBV4-1; d_gene: TRBD2; abundance: -; j_gene: TRBJ2-2; CDR3nt: TGCGCCAGCAGCCAAGAGCGGGAGTTCGGGGAGCTGTTTTTT; CDR3aa: CASSQEREFGELFF
v_gene: TRBV6-5; d_gene: TRBD1; abundance: -; j_gene: TRBJ1-2; CDR3nt: TGTGCCCGACCCGAGGGGGCAGGGTATGGCTACACCTTC; CDR3aa: CARPEGAGYGYTF
v_gene: TRBV12-5; d_gene: TRBD2; abundance: -; j_gene: TRBJ2-1; CDR3nt: TGTGCTAGTGGTTGGGGGACTAGCTCGAACAATGAGCAGTTCTTC; CDR3aa: CASGWGTSSNNEQFF
v_gene: TRBV19; d_gene: TRBD1; abundance: -; j_gene: TRBJ2-6; CDR3nt: TGTGCCAGTAGTAGAGCGACAGGGGGATTTATCTCTGGGGCCAACGTCCTGACTTTC; CDR3aa: CASSRATGGFISGANVLTF
v_gene: TRBV5-1; d_gene: TRBD1; abundance: -; j_gene: TRBJ1-2; CDR3nt: TGCGCCAGCAGCTACACAGGGGGAGGCTACACCTTC; CDR3aa: CASSYTGGGYTF
v_gene: TRBV6-5; d_gene: TRBD1; abundance: -; j_gene: TRBJ2-5; CDR3nt: TGTGCCAGCACGAAACAGGGGGCTCCGGAGACCCAGTACTTC; CDR3aa: CASTKQGAPETQYF
v_gene: TRBV5-1; d_gene: TRBD2; abundance: -; j_gene: TRBJ2-1; CDR3nt: TGCGCCAGCAGCTTGGCGGGGGGGCCGATCAATGAGCAGTTCTTC; CDR3aa: CASSLAGGPINEQFF
v_gene: TRBV14; d_gene: -; abundance: -; j_gene: TRBJ2-4; CDR3nt: TGTGCCAGCAGCCAAGATCTTAGTGGGAGCCACGGGCTAGCCAAAAACATTCAGTACTTC; CDR3aa: CASSQDLSGSHGLAKNIQYF
v_gene: TRBV2; d_gene: -; abundance: -; j_gene: TRBJ1-3; CDR3nt: TGTGCCACCCAGGGAGGGAGGGAGGCAACTGGAAACACCATATATTTT; CDR3aa: CATQGGREATGNTIYF
v_gene: TRBV2; d_gene: TRBD2; abundance: -; j_gene: TRBJ2-3; CDR3nt: TGTGCCAGCAGGATTAGCGGGGGTAGCGCAGATACGCAGTATTTT; CDR3aa: CASRISGGSADTQYF
v_gene: TRBV7-9; d_gene: -; abundance: -; j_gene: TRBJ1-1; CDR3nt: TGTGCCAGCACCCTCTGGAACACTGAAGCTTTCTTT; CDR3aa: CASTLWNTEAFF
v_gene: TRBV5-1; d_gene: -; abundance: -; j_gene: TRBJ2-5; CDR3nt: TGCGCCAGCATGGGTGCGTCAGGTATCCAAGAGACCCAGTACTTC; CDR3aa: CASMGASGIQETQYF
v_gene: TRBV6-1; d_gene: -; abundance: -; j_gene: TRBJ2-1; CDR3nt: TGTGCCAGCTCAGGGGATGAGCAGTTCTTC; CDR3aa: CASSGDEQFF
v_gene: TRBV4-1; d_gene: -; abundance: few; j_gene: TRBJ1-1; CDR3nt: TGCGCCAGCAAGCCCACTCTGAACACTGAAGCTTTCTTT; CDR3aa: CASKPTLNTEAFF
v_gene: TRBV18; d_gene: TRBD1; abundance: few; j_gene: TRBJ2-5; CDR3nt: TGTGCCAGCTCCCGAGACAGGGCCTCCAAGGGGGAGACCCAGTACTTC; CDR3aa: CASSRDRASKGETQYF
v_gene: TRBV7-9; d_gene: -; abundance: -; j_gene: TRBJ1-1; CDR3nt: TGTGCCAGCAGCTCCCAGGGGACCACTGAAGCTTTCTTT; CDR3aa: CASSSQGTTEAFF
v_gene: TRBV16; d_gene: TRBD1; abundance: -; j_gene: TRBJ1-1; CDR3nt: TGTGCCAGCAGCCGCCGGACAGGGGGCCTTCCTTTGAACACTGAAGCTTTCTTT; CDR3aa: CASSRRTGGLPLNTEAFF
v_gene: TRBV7-6; d_gene: -; abundance: -; j_gene: TRBJ1-4; CDR3nt: TGTGCCAGCAGCTTAGCGGGGGGAAACCCAAATGAAAAACTGTTTTTT; CDR3aa: CASSLAGGNPNEKLFF
v_gene: TRBV7-2; d_gene: TRBD1; abundance: -; j_gene: TRBJ1-2; CDR3nt: TGTGCCAGCAGCTCCCAGACAGGGGGCTATGGCTACACCTTC; CDR3aa: CASSSQTGGYGYTF
v_gene: TRBV6-5; d_gene: TRBD1; abundance: -; j_gene: TRBJ1-2; CDR3nt: TGTGCCAGCAGTCCCGACAGGGGGAGTTTCTATGGCTACACCTTC; CDR3aa: CASSPDRGSFYGYTF
v_gene: TRBV12-5; d_gene: TRBD1; abundance: -; j_gene: TRBJ1-2; CDR3nt: TGTGCTAGTGGTTTGGTACTGATGGGACAGGGGAAGTCGGGCTATGGCTACACCTTC; CDR3aa: CASGLVLMGQGKSGYGYTF
v_gene: TRBV18; d_gene: -; abundance: -; j_gene: TRBJ1-1; CDR3nt: TGTGCCAGCTCACCCGGTGGGTACCGGGTCACTGGGGCTTTCTTT; CDR3aa: CASSPGGYRVTGAFF
v_gene: TRBV6-1; d_gene: TRBD2; abundance: few; j_gene: TRBJ2-7; CDR3nt: TGTGCCAGCAGTGAAATGGCTAGCGGGGGTTACGAGCAGTACTTC; CDR3aa: CASSEMASGGYEQYF
v_gene: TRBV13; d_gene: -; abundance: once; j_gene: TRBJ2-4; CDR3nt: TGTGCCAGCAGCTCTCCGACAGAACCCAAAAACATTCAGTACTTC; CDR3aa: CASSSPTEPKNIQYF
v_gene: TRBV7-8; d_gene: -; abundance: once; j_gene: TRBJ1-1; CDR3nt: TGTGCCAGCAGTCCCCCAGGGAAAATGAACACTGAAGCTTTCTTT; CDR3aa: CASSPPGKMNTEAFF
v_gene: TRBV25-1; d_gene: -; abundance: -; j_gene: TRBJ1-1; CDR3nt: TGTGCCAGCTCCCTAAGGGACTCTAACACTGAAGCTTTCTTT; CDR3aa: CASSLRDSNTEAFF
v_gene: TRBV19; d_gene: TRBD1; abundance: -; j_gene: TRBJ2-4; CDR3nt: TGTGCCAGCCGGGACAGGGACCGCAAAAACATTCAGTACTTC; CDR3aa: CASRDRDRKNIQYF
v_gene: TRBV7-2; d_gene: -; abundance: few; j_gene: TRBJ1-4; CDR3nt: TGTGCCAGCAGCTTAAATCCGAGTGAAAAACTGTTTTTT; CDR3aa: CASSLNPSEKLFF
v_gene: TRBV6-1; d_gene: -; abundance: -; j_gene: TRBJ1-6; CDR3nt: TGTGCCAGCAGTGAAACGACACGCGTGTTT; CDR3aa: CASSETTRVF
v_gene: TRBV19; d_gene: TRBD1; abundance: -; j_gene: TRBJ1-4; CDR3nt: TGTGCCAGTAGTATTAGACTCGACGGGACAGGGGGTGAAAAACTGTTTTTT; CDR3aa: CASSIRLDGTGGEKLFF
v_gene: TRBV28; d_gene: -; abundance: -; j_gene: TRBJ2-3; CDR3nt: TGTGCCAGCAGCCCCGGGGGTTCCGAAGATACGCAGTATTTT; CDR3aa: CASSPGGSEDTQYF
v_gene: TRBV5-1; d_gene: -; abundance: -; j_gene: TRBJ1-5; CDR3nt: TGCGCCAGCAGCGTGGGGACGGGGGAACATCAGCCCCAGCATTTT; CDR3aa: CASSVGTGEHQPQHF
v_gene: TRBV12-3/TRBV12-4; d_gene: TRBD1; abundance: -; j_gene: TRBJ1-2; CDR3nt: TGTGCCAGCAGTTTAAAGGGGGCTGGGGGCTACACCTTC; CDR3aa: CASSLKGAGGYTF
v_gene: TRBV2; d_gene: -; abundance: -; j_gene: TRBJ1-5; CDR3nt: TGTGCCAGCACTGTTTATCTTAATCAGCCCCAGCATTTT; CDR3aa: CASTVYLNQPQHF
v_gene: TRBV27; d_gene: -; abundance: -; j_gene: TRBJ2-3; CDR3nt: TGTGCCAGCAGTTCGGGGACAAACACAGATACGCAGTATTTT; CDR3aa: CASSSGTNTDTQYF
v_gene: TRBV7-2; d_gene: TRBD2; abundance: -; j_gene: TRBJ2-7; CDR3nt: TGTGCCAGCAGCTTAAGCGGGGCGTTCTCCTACGAGCAGTACTTC; CDR3aa: CASSLSGAFSYEQYF
v_gene: TRBV6-5; d_gene: TRBD1; abundance: -; j_gene: TRBJ2-7; CDR3nt: TGTGCCAGCTCCTTGGGACAGGGGGTTTACGAGCAGTACTTC; CDR3aa: CASSLGQGVYEQYF
v_gene: TRBV27; d_gene: TRBD1; abundance: -; j_gene: TRBJ1-2; CDR3nt: TGTGCCAGCAGTTTATCTTGGACAGGAGACGGCTACACCTTC; CDR3aa: CASSLSWTGDGYTF
v_gene: TRBV7-9; d_gene: TRBD2; abundance: few; j_gene: TRBJ2-5; CDR3nt: TGTGCCAGCAGCTTAGCTCTAGCGGGGGGATATGAAGAGACCCAGTACTTC; CDR3aa: CASSLALAGGYEETQYF
v_gene: TRBV5-1; d_gene: -; abundance: -; j_gene: TRBJ2-1; CDR3nt: TGCGCCAGCGGAAAAGGGGACACAACCTCCTACAATGAGCAGTTCTTC; CDR3aa: CASGKGDTTSYNEQFF
v_gene: TRBV5-6; d_gene: -; abundance: -; j_gene: TRBJ2-7; CDR3nt: TGTGCCAGCAGCTTGGGGGTTAGCGGCTACTACGAGCAGTACTTC; CDR3aa: CASSLGVSGYYEQYF
v_gene: TRBV19; d_gene: TRBD1; abundance: -; j_gene: TRBJ1-5; CDR3nt: TGTGCCAGTAGTCCCGCTACCGGACAGGGGGGAAGTCAGCCCCAGCATTTT; CDR3aa: CASSPATGQGGSQPQHF
v_gene: TRBV5-1; d_gene: TRBD2; abundance: -; j_gene: TRBJ2-1; CDR3nt: TGCGCCAGCAGCTTGGGGACTAGGTACAATGAGCAGTTCTTC; CDR3aa: CASSLGTRYNEQFF
v_gene: TRBV6-5; d_gene: -; abundance: -; j_gene: TRBJ2-7; CDR3nt: TGTGCCAGCAGTTACGGCGGCACCCCCTACGAGCAGTACTTC; CDR3aa: CASSYGGTPYEQYF